These 13 T cell receptor beta chains were all obtained from the same sample, sequenced in a study of CD8 T cell repertoires and HIV-1 epitope variants. Antigens of these TCRs are unknown. TCRdb's table, derived via immunoSEQ multiplex PCR, lists solely in-frame clones and lacks some. The sample includes about 4,900 clones, roughly 66% seen only once; the top ten take around 40%. The specimen sequenced was cultured CD8+ T cells derived from PBMCs. All receptors derive from a male donor with HIV.

This sequence joins TRBV5-5 and TRBJ1-1; D is ambiguous. CDR3 size: 13 residues. Looked up from germline, CDR1 is SGHKS and CDR2 is YYEKEE (reference sequence). Trimming left V 5 bases short and J 0 bases short, with 8 bases between. The CDR3 spells CASREDLNTEAFF. CDR3 nucleotides: TGTGCCAGCAGAGAAGACTTGAACACTGAAGCTTTCTTT. The variable domain in full, completed from reference TRBV5-5 and TRBJ1-1, reads DAGVTQSPTHLIKTRGQQVTLRCSPISGHKSVSWYQQVLGQGPQFIFQYYEKEERGRGNFPDRFSARQFPNYSSELNVNALLLGDSALYLCASREDLNTEAFFGQGTRLTVV.

The gene calls are TRBV29-1 and TRBJ2-5; D is unresolved. The CDR3 covers 14 residues. V was clipped by 2 bases and J by 5 bases, with 15 bases between them. The germline CDR1 and CDR2 sequences are SQVTM and ANQGSEA. In DNA, the CDR3 is TGCAGCGTTGAAAGCCCTCGCGATGGGGAGACCCAGTACTTC. It specifies CSVESPRDGETQYF.

A few counts support this clone. This chain joins TRBV27 and TRBJ2-3; 7 nucleotides agree with TRBD1. CDR1 and CDR2 from the germline V gene are MNHEY and SMNVEV (reference sequence). The V and J ends lost 3 bases and 6 bases, in that order; junction bases with no gene match: 12. CDR3 length: 16 amino acids. For the CDR3, the DNA is TGTGCCAGCAGTTTTATTTTGGCAGGGGGTCCCGATACGCAGTATTTT. Translated, it gives CASSFILAGGPDTQYF.

The chain carries TRBV14 and TRBJ2-2; no definite D call. The CDR3 is made up of 13 amino acids. CDR1 SGHDN and CDR2 FVKESK come from the germline V gene. Deletions cut 1 base from V and 6 bases from J, with 6 bases between. The CDR3 reads CASSQAEPGELFF. The CDR3 coding sequence is TGTGCCAGCAGCCAAGCGGAACCCGGGGAGCTGTTTTTT.

The V and J genes are TRBV6-4 and TRBJ2-1; TRBD2 matches 14 bases. CDR1 MRHNA and CDR2 SNTAGT come from the germline V gene. Trimming cost V 5 bases and J 6 bases; bases outside gene matches: 3. This CDR3 region has 15 residues. CDR3 residues: CASSNGTSGSNEQFF. CDR3 nucleotides: TGTGCCAGCAGTAACGGGACTAGCGGGAGCAATGAGCAGTTCTTC.

CDR3 in amino acids: CASSLRAGEQYF. CDR3 bases: TGTGCCAGCAGCTTACGAGCGGGCGAGCAGTACTTC. The gene calls are TRBV27 and TRBJ2-7; D might be TRBD2 (6 bases). The germline V and J ends were trimmed by 6 bases and 6 bases, with 12 bases remaining between them. The length of the CDR3 is 12 residues. The germline gives CDR1 MNHEY, CDR2 SMNVEV (reference sequence).

In this sample, this clone turned up a few times. The gene calls are TRBV28 and TRBJ2-2, with no clear D. Germline V gives CDR1 MDHEN, CDR2 SYDVKM. The CDR3 covers 12 residues. Trimming left V 2 bases short and J 5 bases short, with 3 bases between. CDR3 protein: CASSLETGELFF. In DNA form, the CDR3 reads TGTGCCAGCAGTTTAGAGACCGGGGAGCTGTTTTTT.

The chain employs TRBV11-3 and TRBJ2-3, with D unresolved. Trimming shortened V by 5 bases and J by 4 bases, and 16 bases separated the two germline ends. Germline CDR1 SGHNT, CDR2 YENEEA. The CDR3 contains 15 residues. CDR3 nucleotide sequence: TGTGCCAGCAGCCCCGGAAGGCTCTACGCAGATACGCAGTATTTT. Translation: CASSPGRLYADTQYF.

This rearrangement joins TRBV10-1 to TRBJ2-3, with D unresolved. CDR1 is WNHNN, CDR2 SYGVQD, per germline (reference sequence). CDR3 length: 12 amino acids. Trimming removed 5 bases at V and 0 bases at J, with 3 bases between. The CDR3 loop is CASSKSTDTQYF. The CDR3 DNA sequence: TGCGCCAGCAGTAAGAGCACAGATACGCAGTATTTT.

This clone was seen a few times. V gene TRBV7-9 combines with J gene TRBJ2-7; 8 nucleotides line up with TRBD1. The V and J ends lost 5 bases and 2 bases, in that order; junction bases with no gene match: 5. This CDR3 is 14 amino acids long. Germline CDR1 and CDR2: SEHNR and FQNEAQ (reference sequence). The CDR3 reads CASSPADRAYEQYF. In nucleotides, the CDR3 is TGTGCCAGCAGCCCCGCGGACAGGGCCTACGAGCAGTACTTC.

V is TRBV7-8 and J is TRBJ2-1, with 7 bases matching TRBD2. V shed 4 bases, J shed 3 bases, and the junction held 9 bases outside the gene matches. In germline, CDR1 is SGHVS, CDR2 FQNEAQ. The CDR3 is 16 amino acids. The CDR3 here is CASSYELAKYYNEQFF. The CDR3, as DNA: TGTGCCAGCAGCTACGAACTAGCGAAATACTACAATGAGCAGTTCTTC.

In its sample, this clone was seen a few times. The rearrangement uses TRBV28 and TRBJ2-3; maybe TRBD2 (6 bases). Per the germline V gene, CDR1 is MDHEN and CDR2 is SYDVKM. The CDR3 length is 15 residues. V was shortened by 6 bases and J by 2 bases, with 15 bases between the two germline ends. The CDR3: CASRRGTYYTDTQYF. The CDR3 DNA is TGTGCCAGCAGACGCGGGACTTACTACACAGATACGCAGTATTTT.

The gene calls are TRBV7-2 and TRBJ2-1, with 10 nucleotides matching TRBD1. The CDR3 length is 16 residues. V was pared by 1 base and J by 3 bases, with 3 bases of the junction left unmatched. Germline V gene lookup returns CDR1 SGHTA and CDR2 FQGNSA. The CDR3 here is CASSLVTGGVYNEQFF. The CDR3 region has the DNA TGTGCCAGCAGCTTAGTGACAGGGGGCGTCTACAATGAGCAGTTCTTC.